This T cell receptor beta chain is from a study of cytomegalovirus exposure and HLA in healthy donors. General observations from the study: Follow-up analysis found HLA locus-dependent TCR association rates, highest for DRB1 and lowest for HLA-C. In an earlier analysis, most TCR beta V segments were productive about 87% or about 30% of the time.

Germline loops: CDR1 MDHEN, CDR2 SYDVKM. V was cut by 5 bases and J by 4 bases, with 9 bases left in between. This CDR3 region has 13 residues. In the PCR, 60 Vbeta and 13 Jbeta primers were used. Repertoires were generated with immunoSEQ multiplex PCR, while TCRdb's copy carries only in-frame clones and drops some. Here the sample spans some 100,000 clones, about 77% being singletons. This clone was detected only a few times. Its antigen is undetermined. The sequenced sample consisted of PBMCs. The V gene is TRBV28, the J gene TRBJ1-5, with a tentative D call TRBD1 (5 bases). The receptor was isolated from a young woman in good health and CMV-seropositive. The CDR3 bases are TGTGCCAGCAGTGGCAGGACAAATCAGCCCCAGCATTTT. This translates into CASSGRTNQPQHF.